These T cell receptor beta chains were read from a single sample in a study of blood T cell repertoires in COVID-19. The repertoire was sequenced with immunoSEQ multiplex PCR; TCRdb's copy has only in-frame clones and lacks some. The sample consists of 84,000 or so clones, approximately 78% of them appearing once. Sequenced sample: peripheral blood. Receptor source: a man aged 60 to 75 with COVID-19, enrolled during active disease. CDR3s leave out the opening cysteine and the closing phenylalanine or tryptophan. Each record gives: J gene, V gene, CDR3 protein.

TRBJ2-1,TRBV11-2,ASSLASSGRGQF
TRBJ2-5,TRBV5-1,ASSLGQGQETQY
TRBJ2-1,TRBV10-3,AISSGPPLGEQF
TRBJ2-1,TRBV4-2,ASSQDAGLAGMNEQF
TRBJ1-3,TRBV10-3,AISVDRNTIY
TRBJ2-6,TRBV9,ASSARESGGVSGANVLT
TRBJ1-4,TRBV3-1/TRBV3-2,ASKLAGSNEKLF
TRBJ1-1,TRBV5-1,ASSVRTDGAEAF
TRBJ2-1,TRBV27,ASSFHPSYNEQF
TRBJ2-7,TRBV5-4,ASSTRAVGDYEQY
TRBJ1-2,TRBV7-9,ASSRVTDYGYT
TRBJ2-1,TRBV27,ASSLERKNEQF
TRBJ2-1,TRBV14,ASSSGTSSYNEQF
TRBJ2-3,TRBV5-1,ASSRGQGDVDTQY
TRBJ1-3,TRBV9,ASSVAVREMTGNTIY
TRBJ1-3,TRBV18,ASSPPSGSGNTIY
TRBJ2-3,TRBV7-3,ASSLGGTDTQY
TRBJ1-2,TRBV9,ASSVALRDGYT
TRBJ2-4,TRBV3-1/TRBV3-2,ASSQVTGAKNIQY
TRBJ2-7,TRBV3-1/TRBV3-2,ASSQRTGAYEQY
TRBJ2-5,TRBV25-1,ASSGRTSGGAETETQY
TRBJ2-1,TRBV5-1,ASSLAIWGGYEQF
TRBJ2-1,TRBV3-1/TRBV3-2,ASSQGLSSYNEQF
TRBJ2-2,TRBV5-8,ASRLQGSTGELF
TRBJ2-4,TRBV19,ANLRGENIQY
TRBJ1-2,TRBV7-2,ASSPQRAGGDGYT
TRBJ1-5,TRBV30,AWGKGQARGNQPQH
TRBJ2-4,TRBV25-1,ASSEFGTGSKNIQY
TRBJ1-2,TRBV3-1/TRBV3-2,ASSQFQNYGYT
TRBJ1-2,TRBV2,ASVPRTNYGYT
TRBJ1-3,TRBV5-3,ARSHVLGVSGNTIY
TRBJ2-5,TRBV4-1,ASSPPSGGAQETQY
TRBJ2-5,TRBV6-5,ASSYFHGQETQY
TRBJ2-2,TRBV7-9,ASSPSWGDTGELF
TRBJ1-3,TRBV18,ASSPLQGSPSGNTIY
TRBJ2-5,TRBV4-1,ASSLYGTGKETQY
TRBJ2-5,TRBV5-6,ASSLDVGRETQY
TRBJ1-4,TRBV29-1,SAKTGSGEKLF
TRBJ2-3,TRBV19,ASSIGNSGDTQY
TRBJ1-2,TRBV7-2,ASSSAANYGYT
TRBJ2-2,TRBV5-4,ASSPGTGAALVQAGELF
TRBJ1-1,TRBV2,ASSEGRALNTEAF
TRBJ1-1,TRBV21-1,ASSKATLTGGEAF
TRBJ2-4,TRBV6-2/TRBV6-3,ASSTTGQGNIQY
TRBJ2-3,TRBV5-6,ASRNPRGSGLRTDTQY
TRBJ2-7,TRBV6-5,ASTGLDYEQY
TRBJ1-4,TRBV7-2,ASSLARGGNEKLF
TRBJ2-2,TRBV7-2,ASIEGATGELF
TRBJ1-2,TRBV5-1,ASTPSGGGYGYT